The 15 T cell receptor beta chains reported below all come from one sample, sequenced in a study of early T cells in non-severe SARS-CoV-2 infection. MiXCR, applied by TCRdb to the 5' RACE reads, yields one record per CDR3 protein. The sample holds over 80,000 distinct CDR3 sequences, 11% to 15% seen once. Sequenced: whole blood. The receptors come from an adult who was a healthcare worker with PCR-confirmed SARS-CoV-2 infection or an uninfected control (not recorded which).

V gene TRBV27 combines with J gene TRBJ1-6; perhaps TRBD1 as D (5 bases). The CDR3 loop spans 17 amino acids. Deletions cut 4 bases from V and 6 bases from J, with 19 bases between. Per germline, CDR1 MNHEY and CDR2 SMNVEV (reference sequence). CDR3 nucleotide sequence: TGTGCCAGCAGTTATGGGGGAATACGGCCGGGTAATTCACCCCTCCACTTT. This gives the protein CASSYGGIRPGNSPLHF.

The CDR3 reads CASSLGIGSGNYEQYF. The CDR3 region has the DNA TGTGCCAGCAGCTTGGGAATTGGATCAGGGAACTACGAGCAGTACTTC. The gene calls are TRBV5-4 and TRBJ2-7; tentatively, D is TRBD1 (5 bases). Germline-derived CDR1 and CDR2 are SGHNT and YYREEE (reference sequence). V was clipped by 0 bases and J by 3 bases, with 16 bases between them. The CDR3 spans 16 residues.

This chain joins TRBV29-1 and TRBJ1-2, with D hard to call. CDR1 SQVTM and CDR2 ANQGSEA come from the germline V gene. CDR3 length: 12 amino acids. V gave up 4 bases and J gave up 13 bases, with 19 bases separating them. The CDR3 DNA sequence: TGCAGCGTTGGCGTGGAGAACGTCGGGCGCACCTTC. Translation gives CSVGVENVGRTF.

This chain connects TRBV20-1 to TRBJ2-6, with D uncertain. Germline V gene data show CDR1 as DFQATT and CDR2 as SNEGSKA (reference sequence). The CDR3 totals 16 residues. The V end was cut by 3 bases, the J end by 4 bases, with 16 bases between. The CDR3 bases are TGCAGTGCTAGTAATGAGGAATTCTGGGGGGCCAACGTCCTGACTTTC. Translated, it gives CSASNEEFWGANVLTF.

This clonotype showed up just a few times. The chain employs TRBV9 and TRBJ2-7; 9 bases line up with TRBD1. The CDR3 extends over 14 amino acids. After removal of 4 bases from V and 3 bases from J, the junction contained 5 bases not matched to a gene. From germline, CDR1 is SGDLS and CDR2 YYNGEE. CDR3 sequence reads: CASSPWTGDYEQYF. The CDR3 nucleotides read TGTGCCAGCAGCCCCTGGACAGGGGACTACGAGCAGTACTTC.

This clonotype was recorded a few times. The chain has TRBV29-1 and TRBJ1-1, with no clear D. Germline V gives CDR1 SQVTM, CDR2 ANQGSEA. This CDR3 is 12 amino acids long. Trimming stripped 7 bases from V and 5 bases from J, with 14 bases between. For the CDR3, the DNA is TGCAGCGGTGGGGAAGCTGGGACTGAAGCTTTCTTT. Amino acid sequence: CSGGEAGTEAFF.

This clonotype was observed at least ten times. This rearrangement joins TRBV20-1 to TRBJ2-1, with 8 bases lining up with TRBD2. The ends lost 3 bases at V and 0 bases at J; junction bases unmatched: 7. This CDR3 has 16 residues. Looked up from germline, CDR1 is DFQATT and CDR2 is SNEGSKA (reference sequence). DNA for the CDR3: TGCAGTGCTAGTGGGGCGGGGGGCGCCTCCTACAATGAGCAGTTCTTC. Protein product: CSASGAGGASYNEQFF.

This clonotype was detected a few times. This CDR3 is CSARPAGGPGDTQYF. CDR3 sequence (DNA): TGCAGTGCTAGACCAGCGGGGGGGCCTGGAGATACGCAGTATTTT. The chain couples TRBV20-1 to TRBJ2-3, with 10 bases lining up with TRBD2. Germline CDR1 and CDR2: DFQATT and SNEGSKA (reference sequence). This CDR3 is 15 amino acids long. The V gene end was trimmed by 2 bases and the J gene end by 5 bases; junction bases not matched to a gene: 7.

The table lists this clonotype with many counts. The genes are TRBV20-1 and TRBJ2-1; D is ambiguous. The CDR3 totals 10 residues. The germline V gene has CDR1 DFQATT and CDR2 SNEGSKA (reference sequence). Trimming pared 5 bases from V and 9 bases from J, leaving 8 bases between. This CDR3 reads CSAASGEQFF. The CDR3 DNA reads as TGCAGTGCTGCGTCTGGTGAGCAGTTCTTC.

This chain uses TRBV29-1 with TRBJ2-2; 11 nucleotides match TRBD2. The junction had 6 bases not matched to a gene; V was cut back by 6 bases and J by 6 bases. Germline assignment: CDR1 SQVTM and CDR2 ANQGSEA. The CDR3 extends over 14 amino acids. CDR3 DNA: TGCAGCGTCTTTAGCGGGGGGGTCGCCGGGGAGCTGTTTTTT. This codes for CSVFSGGVAGELFF.

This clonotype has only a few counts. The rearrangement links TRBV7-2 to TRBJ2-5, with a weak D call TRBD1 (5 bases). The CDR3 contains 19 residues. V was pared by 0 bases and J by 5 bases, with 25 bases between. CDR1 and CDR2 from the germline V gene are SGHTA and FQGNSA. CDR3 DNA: TGTGCCAGCAGCTTAGCGCGCGGAAGGGGCTATTCACCCGGGGAGACCCAGTACTTC. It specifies CASSLARGRGYSPGETQYF. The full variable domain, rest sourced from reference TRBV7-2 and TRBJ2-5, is GAGVSQSPSNKVTEKGKDVELRCDPISGHTALYWYRQSLGQGLEFLIYFQGNSAPDKSGLPSDRFSAERTGGSVSTLTIQRTQQEDSAVYLCASSLARGRGYSPGETQYFGPGTRLLVL.

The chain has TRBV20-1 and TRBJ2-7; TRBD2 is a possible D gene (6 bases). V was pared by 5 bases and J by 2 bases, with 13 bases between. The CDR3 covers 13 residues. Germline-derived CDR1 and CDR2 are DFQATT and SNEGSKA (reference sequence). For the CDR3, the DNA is TGCAGTGCTGCCCGGGGGACTCCCTACGAGCAGTACTTC. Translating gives CSAARGTPYEQYF.

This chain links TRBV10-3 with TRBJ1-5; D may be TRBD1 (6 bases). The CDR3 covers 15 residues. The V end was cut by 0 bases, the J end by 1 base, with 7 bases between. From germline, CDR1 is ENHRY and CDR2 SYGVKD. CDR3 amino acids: CAISESGGSNQPQHF. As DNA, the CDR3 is TGTGCCATCAGTGAGTCTGGGGGCAGCAATCAGCCCCAGCATTTT.

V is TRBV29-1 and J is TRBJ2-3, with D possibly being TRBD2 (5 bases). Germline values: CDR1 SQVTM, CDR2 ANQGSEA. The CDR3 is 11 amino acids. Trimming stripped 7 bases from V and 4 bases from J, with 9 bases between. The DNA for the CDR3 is TGCAGCGCCGGGGAAGCAGATACGCAGTATTTT. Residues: CSAGEADTQYF.

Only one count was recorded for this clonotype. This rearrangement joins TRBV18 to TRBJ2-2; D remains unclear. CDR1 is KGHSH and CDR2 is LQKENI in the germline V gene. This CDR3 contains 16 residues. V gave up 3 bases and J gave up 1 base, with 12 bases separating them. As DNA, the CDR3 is TGTGCCAGCTCACCGGCAGCACTTTGGAACACCGGGGAGCTGTTTTTT. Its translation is CASSPAALWNTGELFF.